Listed here are 5 T cell receptor beta chains from one sample, sequenced in a study of T cells in women clearing cervical HPV infection. Sequenced by immunoSEQ multiplex PCR; TCRdb stores in-frame clones only, minus some. The sample has 45,000 to 55,000 clones; the top ten hold around 1.6%. The source material was blood buffy coat. These receptors all stem from a woman aged 18-69 years with a cervical HPV16 infection that either progressed to CIN3+ or cleared (not recorded which).

Points on this clone: The read comes to an end 3 residues before the CDR3 does, leaving the germline J gene to fill in the end. The gene calls are TRBV28 and TRBJ1-1; D unresolved. V was trimmed by 3 bases and J by 4 bases, leaving 6 bases between them. Germline V gene sequence: CDR1 MDHEN, CDR2 SYDVKM. The CDR3 length is 12 residues. CDR3 loop: CASSLRGTEAFF. The sequenced part of the CDR3 DNA is TGTGCCAGCAGTTTGCGGGGCACTGAA.

About this clone itself: The CDR3 end lies 3 residues beyond the end of the read and is filled in from the germline J gene. This chain links TRBV6-4 with TRBJ1-2, with a weak D call TRBD1 (5 bases). The CDR3 length is 14 residues. Germline assignment: CDR1 MRHNA and CDR2 SNTAGT. Trimming pared 3 bases from V and 7 bases from J, leaving 15 bases between. CDR3 sequence reads: CASSENTSGSGYTF. CDR3 bases read: TGTGCCAGCAGTGAAAACACCTCAGGGTCTGGC.

A word on this clone: Coverage ceases 3 residues before the CDR3 finishes, and the germline J gene fills in the end. V usage is TRBV7-2 and J usage is TRBJ1-2; 8 bases map to TRBD1. Germline-derived CDR1 and CDR2 are SGHTA and FQGNSA. Trimming took 0 bases from V and 2 from J; bases not matched to a gene: 5. The CDR3 loop spans 16 amino acids. CDR3 region: CASSLAPDRANYGYTF. The DNA read from the CDR3 is TGTGCCAGCAGCTTAGCACCGGACAGGGCAAACTATGGC.

About this clone itself: The CDR3 goes on 3 residues after the read ends, and that part is filled in from the germline J gene. The chain carries TRBV20-1 and TRBJ2-3, with TRBD2 identical over 9 bases. The V and J ends lost 5 bases and 5 bases, in that order; junction bases with no gene match: 17. The CDR3 runs 17 residues. CDR1 and CDR2 (germline): DFQATT, SNEGSKA (reference sequence). The CDR3 protein is CSADDGGLIAGVDTQYF. The CDR3 bases that were read are TGCAGTGCTGACGACGGAGGATTAATAGCGGGAGTAGATACG.

Concerning this clone: The read terminates 3 residues before the CDR3 end, so the remaining end is supplied by the germline J gene. The gene calls are TRBV6-2 or TRBV6-3 and TRBJ1-6, with 10 bases that match TRBD1. The CDR3 has 16 amino acids. Germline V gene lookup returns CDR1 MNHEY and CDR2 SVGEGT. With V trimmed by 2 bases and J by 9 bases, 7 bases remained unmatched. Incomplete CDR3 DNA: TGTGCCAGCAGTTACGGGGGACAGGGGATGAGTTCACCC. Encoded protein: CASSYGGQGMSSP. The complete CDR3 protein is CASSYGGQGMSSPLHF.